This T cell receptor (beta chain) was sequenced for a study of shared clonotypes between healthy human individuals (dated by TCRdb to about 2020). Regarding the research as a whole: A couple of women and three men aged 18 to 49 years were included in the cohort. To increase sequencing depth and limit assay-specific biases, TCR repertoire library preparation and sequencing were carried out by different laboratories using diverse techniques. For each donor, CD4 naive and CD4 memory were each given three plates, CD8 naive was given two plates, and CD8 memory was given one plate. Blood TCR repertoires of roughly 5 healthy adults were deeply sequenced to estimate repertoire size and the extent of clonotype sharing between individuals. Each donor's leukapheresis produced roughly between roughly 0.85 and 9 billion PBMCs.

Using the deep immunoSEQ assay, TCR CDR3 regions were amplified from genomic DNA by multiplex PCR. Genomic DNA extracted from each cell subset was distributed evenly over all wells of several immunoSEQ 96-well plates, and each plate served as one replicate. For sorted subsets, 200 to 250 ng of genomic DNA, equivalent to around 31,000 T cell genomes, went into each replicate PCR. Purified libraries were measured with a Qubit 3.0 fluorometer, size-checked on a Bioanalyzer 2100, and measured again with the KAPA Library Quantification kit. Each immunoSEQ 96-well plate was sequenced on its own single-read 150-cycle Illumina NextSeq 550 flow cell. On the study's bioinformatics: Because the immunoSEQ output included only junctional sequences and no quality scores, the filtering could not be the same as the filtering used for full-length reads. To assign V/J genes and CDR3, sequences were annotated against IMGT germline references using PyIR, a Python wrapper for IgBLAST v1.9. Any read was removed if the V/J assignment was weak (E-value above 1e-6), the CDR3 was missing, or the read contained stop codons, out-of-frame junctions, or ambiguous translated residues. V3J clonotypes were defined by identical inferred V gene, J gene, and CDR3 amino acid sequence. Percentage overlap between repertoires was computed as shared unique clonotypes divided by the size of the smaller repertoire. Repertoire richness was assessed with RTK rarefaction, the Chao1 estimator, and Recon v2.1 estimates of unobserved clonotypes. Generation probabilities were computed with OLGA for all TCRbeta clonotypes obtained by the gDNA method from a few donors. Imported from immuneACCESS, the table was reduced by TCRdb to in-frame sequences with V and J called. These copies leave out some clones; in studies compared against another copy, an unresolved V gene accounts for under half, and the cause of the remainder is not known. That table is the source of V, J and clone size, and D and trimming were worked out from the DNA. The sample records about 2.1 million clones, roughly 93% of which are singletons. Around 1.8% of the sample rests with the top ten.

CD8 naive samples were CD45RO-negative cells positively selected for CCR7, giving a CD45RA+CCR7+ population that excluded TemRA cells. The donors were healthy, HIV-negative adults who had no recently reported acute infections or vaccinations. Only Caucasian adults living in Nashville, Tennessee, USA were represented among the donors. Blood was obtained by leukapheresis, after which PBMCs were separated by Ficoll-Histopaque density gradient centrifugation and cryopreserved in liquid nitrogen vapor phase. Analytical flow cytometry was used to check the purity and quantity of every magnetically sorted T cell population. Each sorted fraction had its genomic DNA isolated and then quantified by UV absorbance on a Nanodrop 2000c. What the research found in general, with its limitations: Pairwise subsampling led to the expectation that sequencing depth would affect the degree of clonotype sharing among donors. Rarefaction of sorted-subset datasets indicated incomplete sequencing despite the large sequencing depth. Because the study included a small number of donors, the genetic and exposure-history diversity represented was limited. Compared with non-shared clonotypes, the clonotypes found in all four sorted-subset donors had higher generation probabilities. Naive subsets generally had larger estimated clonotype richness than memory subsets did. Sampling was limited to blood, and TCR repertoires in tissue likely differ from TCR repertoires in blood. Approximately 5% of naive CD4, roughly 3.5% of naive CD8, 2.3% of memory CD4, and less than 0.45% of memory CD8 clonotypes were shared across several donors.

Comments on this clone: Its antigen remains unidentified. No base qualities exist here, and no much larger clone lies one base off it.

The germline V gene (reference sequence) specifies MNHEY as CDR1 and SMNVEV as CDR2. The CDR3 covers 15 residues, taking in both the cysteine and the phenylalanine. Only the CDR3 DNA is retained, 45 bases long and in frame from the first base. V has 5 bases trimmed and J has 7 bases trimmed; junction bases matching no gene number 11. Material for sequencing was naive CD8+ T cells from PBMCs. The cell subset or site tag for this specimen amounts to: CD45RA+CCR7+. The chain is encoded by TRBV27 joined to TRBJ2-1; 7 central bases correspond to TRBD1. This clonotype originated in a man aged 18 to 30 in good health. Some clones in this sample may be carry-over from other donors' samples. The DNA sequence reads TGTGCCAGCAGTACAGGGACAGCACCAGGGAATGAGCAGTTCTTC. This codes for CASSTGTAPGNEQFF.